This T cell receptor beta chain was obtained from a study of T-cell memory formation after mild COVID-19. Whole-study results and caveats: Day 15 to 85 contracting clones showed balanced CD4/CD8; later expanders leaned CD4+.

There are many counts of this clonotype. Its antigen remains unknown. The TCR alpha and TCR beta cDNA libraries, bearing sample barcodes and UMIs, were generated by 5'RACE using constant-segment primers. TCRdb re-called the 5' RACE reads with MiXCR, one entry per CDR3 protein. This table holds over 40,000 distinct CDR3 sequences, around 12% found once. With 8 bases removed from V and 4 bases from J, the gap between germline ends came to 11 bases. The CDR3 consists of 12 residues. CDR1 MNHNY and CDR2 SVGAGI come from the germline V gene (reference sequence). The sample comprised PBMCs or a T cell subset sorted from them (not recorded which). The source of this sequence is a man aged 18 to 29 who had mild COVID-19 (a few samples of this study predate the infection). Cell type and time point are not known. This chain joins TRBV6-6 and TRBJ2-5; D is perhaps TRBD1 or TRBD2 (6 bases each). The CDR3 coding sequence is TGTGCCAGCTGCAGGGGAGGAGAGACCCAGTACTTC. This translates into CASCRGGETQYF.